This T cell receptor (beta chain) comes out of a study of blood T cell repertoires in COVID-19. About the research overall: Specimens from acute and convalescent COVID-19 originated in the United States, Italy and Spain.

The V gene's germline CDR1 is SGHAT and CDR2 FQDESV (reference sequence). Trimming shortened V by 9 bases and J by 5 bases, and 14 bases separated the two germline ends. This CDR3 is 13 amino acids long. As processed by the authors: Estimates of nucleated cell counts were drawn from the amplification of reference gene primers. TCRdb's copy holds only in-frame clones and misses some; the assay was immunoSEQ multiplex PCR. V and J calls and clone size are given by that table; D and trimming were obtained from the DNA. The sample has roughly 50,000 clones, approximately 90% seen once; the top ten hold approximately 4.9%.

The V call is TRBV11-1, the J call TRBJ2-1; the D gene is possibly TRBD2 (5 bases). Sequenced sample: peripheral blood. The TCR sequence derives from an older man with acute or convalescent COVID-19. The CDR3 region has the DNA TGTGCCAGTGGGGTCGGGATCAACAATGAGCAGTTCTTC. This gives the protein CASGVGINNEQFF.